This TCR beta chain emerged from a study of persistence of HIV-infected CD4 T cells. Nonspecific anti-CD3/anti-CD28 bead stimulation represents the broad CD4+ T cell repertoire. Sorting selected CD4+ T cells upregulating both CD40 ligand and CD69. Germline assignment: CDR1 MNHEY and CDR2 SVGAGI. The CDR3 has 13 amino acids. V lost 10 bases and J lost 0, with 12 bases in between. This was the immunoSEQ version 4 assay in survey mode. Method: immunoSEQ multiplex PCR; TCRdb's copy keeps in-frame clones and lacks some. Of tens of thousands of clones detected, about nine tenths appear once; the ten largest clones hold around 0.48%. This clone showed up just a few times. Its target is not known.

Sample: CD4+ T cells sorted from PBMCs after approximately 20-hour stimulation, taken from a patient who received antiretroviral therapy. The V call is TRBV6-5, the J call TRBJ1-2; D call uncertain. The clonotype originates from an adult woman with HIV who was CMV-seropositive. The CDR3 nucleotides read TGTGCCACCAGACCGGAGGCTAACTATGGCTACACCTTC. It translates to CATRPEANYGYTF.